This TCR beta chain was captured by sequencing in a study of T cell repertoires in cytomegalovirus infection. For this clonotype: Antigen: not known.

MiXCR, run by TCRdb on the reads, gives a single entry per CDR3 protein. The table has 450,000 to 650,000 distinct CDR3 sequences, approximately 40% seen once. The CDR3 spans 16 residues. Per the germline V gene, CDR1 is LNHDA and CDR2 is SQIVND (reference sequence). Trimming removed 8 bases from V and 1 base from J, with 19 bases in between. This receptor was taken from a human donor in good health (CMV status not recorded). Some clones in this sample may be carry-over from other donors' samples. This material consisted of cultured PBMCs, taken from culture after CMV antigen stimulation. The chain is built from TRBV19 and TRBJ2-3, with a possible D match to TRBD2 (7 bases). The CDR3 sequence: CASLDSGGRGTDTQYF. In DNA form, the CDR3 reads TGTGCCAGTTTAGACTCGGGGGGCCGCGGCACAGATACGCAGTATTTT.